What follows is one T cell receptor (beta chain) and its context. No antigen is known for it. The authors incorporated unique molecular identifiers into the TCR beta cDNA libraries. A population of about 1 to 11 million T cells gave rise to about 500,000 cDNA molecules. TCRdb used MiXCR to reprocess the PCR reads, holding one entry per CDR3 protein. The sample contains 820,000 or so distinct CDR3 sequences, around 53% of which appear only once. The data derive from a study of post-analysis software for immune sequencing data. Study conclusions and caveats: Controls had lower frequencies than patients of four or five TRBV segments, which included TRBV5-6, TRBV5-1 and TRBV20-1. By F measure, strong co-clustering occurred among samples prepared in the same batch.

The V end lost 4 bases, the J end lost 8 bases, and 18 bases lay between the germline ends. The CDR3 loop spans 15 amino acids. This chain uses TRBV12-3 or TRBV12-4 with TRBJ2-1, with a weak D call TRBD2 (6 bases). The receptor was derived from a girl between 10 and 17 years old with multiple sclerosis. The sequenced sample was blood. CDR3 in DNA: TGTGCCAGCAGTTCGGGACTCCTCGCTATGGATGAGCAGTTCTTC. As protein: CASSSGLLAMDEQFF.